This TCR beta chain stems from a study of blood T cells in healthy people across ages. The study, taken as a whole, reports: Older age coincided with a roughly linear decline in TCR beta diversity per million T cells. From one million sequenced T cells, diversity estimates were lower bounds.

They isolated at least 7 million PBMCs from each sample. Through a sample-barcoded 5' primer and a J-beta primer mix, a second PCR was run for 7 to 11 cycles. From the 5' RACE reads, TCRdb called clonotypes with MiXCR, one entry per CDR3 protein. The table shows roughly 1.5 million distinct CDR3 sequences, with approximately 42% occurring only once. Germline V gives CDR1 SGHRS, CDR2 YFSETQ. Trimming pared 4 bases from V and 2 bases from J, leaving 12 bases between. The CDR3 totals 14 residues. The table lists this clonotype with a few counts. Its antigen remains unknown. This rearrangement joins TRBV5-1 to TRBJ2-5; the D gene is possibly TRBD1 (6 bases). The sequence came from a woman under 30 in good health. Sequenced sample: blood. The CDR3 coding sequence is TGCGCCAGCAGCCAAGGACAGATACAAGAGACCCAGTACTTC. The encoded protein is CASSQGQIQETQYF.